One sample yielded the 3 T cell receptor beta chains listed below, sequenced in a study of cytomegalovirus exposure and HLA in healthy donors. Researchers ran the PCR with 60 Vbeta and 13 Jbeta primers. Generated by immunoSEQ multiplex PCR, the TCRdb table keeps only in-frame clones and is missing some. The sample has 150,000 to 190,000 clones, roughly 80% seen once. Sequenced sample: PBMCs. The receptors shown here come from a young man in good health and CMV-seronegative.

The chain couples TRBV6-5 to TRBJ2-7; 7 bases agree with TRBD2. The CDR3 runs 14 residues. Germline V CDR1 and CDR2: MNHEY, SVGAGI. V shed 3 bases and J 6 bases; nucleotides not matched to a gene: 8. The CDR3 sequence is CASSYWGEGREQYF. The CDR3 bases are TGTGCCAGCAGTTATTGGGGGGAGGGACGCGAGCAGTACTTC.

There are a few counts of this clone. V gene TRBV7-2 combines with J gene TRBJ2-2, with TRBD1 matching over 7 bases. Germline V CDR1 and CDR2: SGHTA, FQGNSA. V lost 0 bases, J lost 6 bases, and 10 bases stayed unmatched. This CDR3 has 17 amino acids. CDR3 residues: CASSLAGTAGTAGELFF. The CDR3 coding sequence is TGTGCCAGCAGCTTAGCGGGGACAGCCGGGACAGCCGGGGAGCTGTTTTTT.

This clone has more than one count but fewer than ten. The CDR3 nucleotides are TGTGCCAGCAGCCCCGACGGAGCGAACACCGGGGAGCTGTTTTTT. Encoded protein: CASSPDGANTGELFF. The J gene is TRBJ2-2, the V gene TRBV7-8, with unresolved D. The V and J ends lost 5 bases and 0 bases respectively, with 10 bases between them. The germline gives CDR1 SGHVS, CDR2 FQNEAQ. The CDR3 sequence is 15 residues long.